Below, 14 T cell receptor beta chains from the same sample are listed, as sequenced in a study of T cells in Graves' hyperthyroidism and ophthalmopathy. Regions amplified from RNA transcripts were the TCR beta CDR3 regions. RT-PCR in the first round (using the HTBI primer set) targeted the TCR CDR3. One entry per CDR3 protein, called by TCRdb with MiXCR from the multiplex PCR reads. The table records 500,000 to 750,000 distinct CDR3 sequences, more than 15% of them present only once. The sequencing input was blood. The source of these receptors is a woman in her 30s with Graves' hyperthyroidism.

The rearrangement joins TRBV7-9 to TRBJ1-5; 7 bases are a match to TRBD1. This CDR3 has 17 amino acids. V lost 0 bases and J lost 0; bases outside the gene matches: 5. From germline, CDR1 is SEHNR and CDR2 FQNEAQ (reference sequence). CDR3 in DNA: TGTGCCAGCAGCTTAGCCACAGGGGTGTATAGCAATCAGCCCCAGCATTTT. Its translation: CASSLATGVYSNQPQHF.

This clonotype was picked up many times. This chain connects TRBV12-3 or TRBV12-4 to TRBJ2-5, with 7 bases matching TRBD2. With 0 bases clipped from V and 1 base from J, the junction kept 8 bases outside the gene matches. This CDR3 contains 17 residues. The CDR3 sequence: CASSLALQREFQETQYF. Written as DNA, the CDR3 is TGTGCCAGCAGTTTAGCCCTCCAGCGGGAATTCCAAGAGACCCAGTACTTC.

The chain joins TRBV12-3 or TRBV12-4 to TRBJ2-7; perhaps TRBD1 as D (5 bases). V was shortened by 8 bases and J by 3 bases, with 17 bases between the two germline ends. The CDR3 is 14 residues long. CDR3 sequence (DNA): TGTGCCAGCTGCGCGCAGGGCTTTTTCTACGAGCAGTACTTC. Protein sequence: CASCAQGFFYEQYF.

For this clonotype: A single base separates this from a much larger clone, so it may be a read error. The chain couples TRBV7-2 to TRBJ2-7; TRBD1 or TRBD2 may be the D gene (5 bases each). The CDR3 consists of 14 residues. Trimming removed 5 bases from V and 0 bases from J, with 11 bases in between. The germline V gene encodes CDR1 SGHTA and CDR2 FQGNSA. The CDR3 region has the DNA TGTGCCAGCAGCAACGACGGGGCCTCCTACGAGCAGTACTTC. Translation: CASSNDGASYEQYF.

This clonotype was observed many times. The chain combines TRBV7-2 with TRBJ2-1; D perhaps matches TRBD2 (5 bases). V shed 2 bases and J shed 4 bases, with 18 bases lying between them. The CDR3 runs 17 residues. Germline V gene lookup returns CDR1 SGHTA and CDR2 FQGNSA. CDR3 protein: CASSLLLVPRDYNEQFF. The CDR3 region has the DNA TGTGCCAGCAGCTTACTACTAGTGCCTCGTGATTACAATGAGCAGTTCTTC.

This clonotype was observed a single time. A much larger clone differs from this one at a single base, so this may be a read error. This chain uses TRBV12-3 or TRBV12-4 with TRBJ2-2; possibly TRBD1 for D (5 bases). The CDR3 is 16 amino acids. V dropped 5 bases and J dropped 6 bases, with 19 bases sitting between them. The CDR3 loop is CASSPHRIGSAGELFF. CDR3 DNA: TGTGCCAGCAGTCCCCACAGGATTGGGTCCGCCGGGGAGCTGTTTTTT.

This clonotype was picked up many times. The rearrangement joins TRBV28 to TRBJ2-5; D is possibly TRBD1 or TRBD2 (5 bases each). Germline V gene lookup returns CDR1 MDHEN and CDR2 SYDVKM. V dropped 6 bases and J dropped 0 bases, with 17 bases sitting between them. The CDR3 runs to 16 residues. The CDR3 DNA sequence: TGTGCCAGCAGCCCTCGTGTCTGGGGGTACCAAGAGACCCAGTACTTC. It yields the protein CASSPRVWGYQETQYF.

This clonotype was picked up many times. This chain joins TRBV7-2 and TRBJ2-5; 8 bases are a match to TRBD1. This CDR3 contains 17 residues. The V segment lost 6 bases and the J segment 5 bases; nucleotides outside the gene matches: 17. Germline V CDR1 and CDR2: SGHTA, FQGNSA. CDR3 region: CASSSRMDREGWETQYF. The CDR3 bases are TGTGCCAGCAGTTCCCGGATGGACAGGGAAGGGTGGGAGACCCAGTACTTC.

The table lists this clonotype with a count of one. The chain couples TRBV12-3 or TRBV12-4 to TRBJ2-4; possible D gene TRBD1, 6 bases. V was cut by 5 bases and J by 13 bases, with 18 bases left in between. The CDR3 loop spans 13 amino acids. CDR3: CASSRQGSGQQYF. CDR3 coding DNA: TGTGCCAGCAGTCGCCAGGGGAGTGGGCAACAGTACTTC.

This clonotype was picked up one time. Sequence at one end of the junction differs from germline and may be a read error. In nucleotides, the CDR3 is TGTACCACCAGCAGAGAGAATATGCGTGGAGGCACTGAAGCTTTCTTT. This gives the protein CTTSRENMRGGTEAFF. The chain joins TRBV15 to TRBJ1-1; D gene unclear. CDR3 length equals 16 residues. Germline lookup yields CDR1 LNHNV and CDR2 YYDKDF (reference sequence).

This clonotype was seen repeatedly, ten times or more. The gene calls are TRBV18 and TRBJ1-4; tentative D call: TRBD1 (5 bases). The CDR3 is 17 residues long. V lost 6 bases and J 4 bases, leaving 21 bases between the germline ends. The germline V gene encodes CDR1 KGHSH and CDR2 LQKENI. The CDR3 sequence is CASSLSVPGRNNEKLFF. For the CDR3, the DNA is TGTGCCAGCTCCCTAAGTGTACCGGGACGGAATAATGAAAAACTGTTTTTT.

This chain joins TRBV2 and TRBJ2-3; D gene unclear. CDR1 is SNHLY and CDR2 is FYNNEI in the germline V gene. CDR3 size: 17 residues. The V end lost 0 bases, the J end lost 2 bases, and 15 bases lay between the germline ends. CDR3 in DNA: TGTGCCAGCAGTGAAGCGCTTCTTCGCTCTTCCACAGATACGCAGTATTTT. Protein sequence: CASSEALLRSSTDTQYF.

This clonotype was seen ten or more times. The chain carries TRBV12-3 or TRBV12-4 and TRBJ2-4, with D possibly called TRBD1 or TRBD2 (6 bases each). With 4 bases removed from V and 1 base from J, the gap between germline ends came to 11 bases. The CDR3 has 15 residues. The CDR3 reads CASSSLGGAKNIQYF. The CDR3, as DNA: TGTGCCAGCAGTTCCCTCGGGGGCGCCAAAAACATTCAGTACTTC.

The table lists this clonotype with a few counts. This rearrangement joins TRBV6-1 to TRBJ2-1; D may match TRBD1 or TRBD2 (5 bases each). With 6 bases removed from V and 3 bases from J, the gap between germline ends came to 12 bases. The CDR3 runs 14 residues. Germline V gene lookup returns CDR1 MNHNS and CDR2 SASEGT. This chain's CDR3 is CASRRRDHYNEQFF. DNA for the CDR3: TGTGCCAGCAGGCGCCGGGACCACTACAATGAGCAGTTCTTC.